The next 4 T cell receptor beta chains were all read from a single sample in a study of CD8+ T cells in alopecia areata. RNA extraction and reverse transcription yielded cDNA as sequencing template. Method: immunoSEQ multiplex PCR; TCRdb's copy keeps in-frame clones and lacks some. In the table there are roughly 250,000 clones, roughly two thirds of which are singletons. Sample: CD4+ T cells sorted from blood, taken at week 0. The receptor set was obtained from a human donor with alopecia areata.

This clone was found a few times. This sequence joins TRBV29-1 and TRBJ1-1, with D unclear. CDR3 size: 13 residues. Trimming removed 3 bases at V and 3 bases at J, with 11 bases between. Germline assignment: CDR1 SQVTM and CDR2 ANQGSEA. The CDR3 nucleotides are TGCAGCGTTGATCCGGGAGGGTACACTGAAGCTTTCTTT. This translates into CSVDPGGYTEAFF.

This clone was detected a few times. The genes are TRBV30 and TRBJ2-5; D unclear. V shed 0 bases and J shed 4 bases, with 15 bases lying between them. Germline-derived CDR1 and CDR2 are GTSNPN and SVGIG (reference sequence). The CDR3 length is 15 residues. CDR3 protein: CAWSVLVGPRETQYF. The CDR3 DNA is TGTGCCTGGAGTGTACTCGTAGGACCCCGAGAGACCCAGTACTTC.

The chain has TRBV9 and TRBJ2-2; D unclear. Germline CDR1 is SGDLS and CDR2 is YYNGEE. The V end lost 4 bases, the J end lost 4 bases, and 14 bases lay between the germline ends. The CDR3 contains 15 residues. The CDR3 nucleotides read TGTGCCAGCAGCCCACTGGACCTCAGCACCGGGGAGCTGTTTTTT. It translates to CASSPLDLSTGELFF.

This clone was detected a few times. V usage is TRBV30 and J usage is TRBJ2-5, with no clear D. Germline V gene data show CDR1 as GTSNPN and CDR2 as SVGIG (reference sequence). The CDR3 extends over 13 amino acids. Trimming removed 0 bases from V and 5 bases from J, with 10 bases in between. CDR3 residues: CAWSVQESETQYF. The CDR3 DNA reads TGTGCCTGGAGTGTACAAGAGAGCGAGACCCAGTACTTC.